The source of this T cell receptor beta chain is a study of metastatic and nonmetastatic thyroid tumors. Looking at the study overall: Across peripheral blood and tumor or nodule tissue samples taken from malignant and benign thyroid patients, the repertoires were compared with one another. Notes on the study in general: In both blood and tumor samples, TCR beta diversity was reported significantly higher for malignant than benign nodules.

V was trimmed by 4 bases and J by 5 bases, leaving 11 bases between them. CDR1 and CDR2 (germline): KGHSH, LQKENI. This CDR3 is built from 14 residues. TCRdb re-called clones via MiXCR from the PCR reads. The sample contains over 20,000 clones, over 25% of which appear only once. Patients were all untreated before their thyroid surgery. This clone appeared many times. The antigen remains undetermined. The TCR was taken from a male donor with papillary thyroid cancer or a benign thyroid nodule (not recorded which). Some clones in this sample may be carry-over from other donors' samples. This chain links TRBV18 with TRBJ1-4; D is possibly TRBD1 (5 bases). Material for sequencing was blood. CDR3 nucleotide sequence: TGTGCCAGCTCACGTTCCGGGGCCAATGAAAAACTGTTTTTT. Translating it yields CASSRSGANEKLFF.